This is a list of T cell receptor beta chains from one sample in a study of neurological immune-mediated disorders. TCRdb used MiXCR to reprocess the 5' RACE reads, holding one entry per CDR3 protein. The sample has fewer than 35,000 distinct CDR3 sequences, approximately 13% seen once. What was sequenced was PBMCs. These receptors all stem from a middle-aged woman in good health. CDR3s include the opening cysteine and the closing phenylalanine or tryptophan. The D gene is left open where the match is weak. Clone size appears in some rows only: once, few, many, or a class for an expanded clone.

>TRBV6-5|NA|TRBJ2-3|many
TGTGCCAGCAGTTACTCGTGGCAAAGCACAGATACGCAGTATTTT
CASSYSWQSTDTQYF
>TRBV11-2|NA|TRBJ2-3|many
TGTGCCAGCAGCGTCGGGGCTACCTCTAGCACAGATACGCAGTATTTT
CASSVGATSSTDTQYF
>TRBV2|NA|TRBJ2-3|many
TGTGCCAGCATTAATGAGCCAGATACGCAGTATTTT
CASINEPDTQYF
>TRBV10-3|NA|TRBJ2-7|medium-sized
TGTGCCATCAGTGAACGTGGGTCATACGAGCAGTACTTC
CAISERGSYEQYF
>TRBV24-1|NA|TRBJ2-7|many
TGTGCCACCAGTGATTTCGGACCTCGAGGCGAGCAGTACTTC
CATSDFGPRGEQYF
>TRBV25-1|NA|TRBJ1-2|many
TGTGCCAGCAGTGTCGCGGCACTGAACTATGGCTACACCTTC
CASSVAALNYGYTF
>TRBV20-1|NA|TRBJ2-3|many
TGCAGTGCTCGCCCTGGCACAGATACGCAGTATTTT
CSARPGTDTQYF
>TRBV7-3|NA|TRBJ2-3|NA
TGTGCCAGCAGCTTTGCGAGGGGTAATACGCAGTATTTT
CASSFARGNTQYF
>TRBV9|TRBD1|TRBJ2-7|many
TGTGCCAGCAGCGTAGAGGGACAGGGGTCCCCGGTACAGTACTTC
CASSVEGQGSPVQYF
>TRBV20-1|NA|TRBJ1-1|many
TGCAGTGCCCCAGGCCCGGGTAGGTCCACTGAAGCTTTCTTT
CSAPGPGRSTEAFF
>TRBV4-2|NA|TRBJ2-7|many
TGTGCCAGCAGCCAAGTCGGTAGCAACGAGCAGTACTTC
CASSQVGSNEQYF
>TRBV9|NA|TRBJ1-1|many
TGTGCCAGCAGCGTACGTCCGGGGAACACTGAAGCTTTCTTT
CASSVRPGNTEAFF
>TRBV30|NA|TRBJ1-1|many
TGTGCCTGGAGTGTAAGGCAGGGAGAAGCTTTCTTT
CAWSVRQGEAFF
>TRBV20-1|TRBD1|TRBJ1-2|many
TGCAGTGCTACGAAGGGGGCTGGCTACACCTTC
CSATKGAGYTF